Each of the 15 T cell receptor beta chains below was sequenced from the same sample in a study of human T cells and chemical hapten exposure. The time point is: patch test 1, 2 weeks after DPC sensitization. Treatment specified: therapeutic diphenylcyclopropenone sensitization with weekly scalp DPC. One entry per CDR3 protein results from TCRdb running MiXCR on the RACE reads. The sample has 370,000 or so distinct CDR3 sequences, 4.8% seen once; the top ten hold under 3%. The sequencing here drew on whole blood, taken in connection with sensitization to the hapten diphenylcyclopropenone (DPC). These receptors all come from a woman aged 50 to 65 with alopecia areata. Some clones in this sample may be carry-over from other donors' samples.

This clonotype was seen repeatedly, ten times or more. This rearrangement joins TRBV13 to TRBJ2-1; 7 bases are a match to TRBD2. This CDR3 is 14 amino acids long. V was clipped by 5 bases and J by 3 bases; unmatched bases: 4. Germline values: CDR1 PRHDT, CDR2 FYEKMQ (reference sequence). In nucleotides, the CDR3 is TGTGCCAGCAGCACGAGCGGGGTCTACAATGAGCAGTTCTTC. Amino acid sequence: CASSTSGVYNEQFF.

This clonotype was seen a few times. The chain carries TRBV6-5 and TRBJ2-2; D remains unclear. Germline-derived CDR1 and CDR2 are MNHEY and SVGAGI. V lost 2 bases to trimming and J lost 0 bases, with 7 bases between them. The CDR3 contains 15 residues. The CDR3 is CASSYGEANTGELFF. The DNA of the CDR3 is TGTGCCAGCAGTTACGGAGAGGCGAACACCGGGGAGCTGTTTTTT.

This clonotype was seen repeatedly, ten times or more. CDR3 residues: CASSLGRAQPQHF. The CDR3 bases are TGCGCCAGCAGCTTGGGACGAGCTCAGCCCCAGCATTTT. V and J are TRBV5-1 and TRBJ1-5; no firm D call. Germline CDR1 reads SGHRS; CDR2 reads YFSETQ. Trimming shortened V by 0 bases and J by 6 bases, and 7 bases separated the two germline ends. This CDR3 is 13 amino acids long.

This clonotype was seen only a few times. The rearrangement uses TRBV30 and TRBJ2-4; TRBD1 agrees at 11 bases. Germline lookup yields CDR1 GTSNPN and CDR2 SVGIG (reference sequence). There are 17 residues in the CDR3. V trimming: 2 bases; J trimming: 4 bases; junction bases outside the gene matches: 10. The CDR3 coding sequence is TGTGCCTGGAGTTCATACGTTAGGGACAGGGGGAAAAACATTCAGTACTTC. It encodes CAWSSYVRDRGKNIQYF. The entire variable domain, with the rest obtained from reference TRBV30 and TRBJ2-4, is as follows: SQTIHQWPATLVQPVGSPLSLECTVEGTSNPNLYWYRQAAGRGLQLLFYSVGIGQISSEVPQNLSASRPQDRQFILSSKKLLLSDSGFYLCAWSSYVRDRGKNIQYFGAGTRLSVL.

This clonotype has a count of ten or more. The chain carries TRBV6-1 and TRBJ2-3, with TRBD1 as a possible D gene (7 bases). Germline values: CDR1 MNHNS, CDR2 SASEGT. The CDR3 has 15 residues. Between the trimmed V and J ends, which lost 5 bases and 5 bases, there was a span of 17 bases. The CDR3 DNA follows: TGTGCCAGCAGTCATACGGGGCAGGGGGGAGATACGCAGTATTTT. It yields the protein CASSHTGQGGDTQYF.

In the case of this clonotype: A read error may explain this, as a much larger clone is one base away. V gene TRBV27 combines with J gene TRBJ2-3; 7 bases are a match to TRBD1. This CDR3 has 15 residues. Germline-derived CDR1 and CDR2 are MNHEY and SMNVEV (reference sequence). Trimming cost V 3 bases and J 5 bases; bases outside gene matches: 8. CDR3 residues: CASSFSRQGGDTQYF. CDR3 sequence (DNA): TGTGCCAGCAGTTTCTCGAGACAGGGTGGAGATACGCAGTATTTT.

This clonotype was detected a few times. The chain couples TRBV6-6 to TRBJ2-7; D gene unclear. V was trimmed by 3 bases and J by 3 bases, leaving 9 bases between them. The CDR3 contains 13 residues. Germline V CDR1 and CDR2: MNHNY, SVGAGI (reference sequence). The CDR3 loop reads CASSYDQLYEQYF. The CDR3 coding sequence is TGTGCCAGCAGTTATGACCAACTCTACGAGCAGTACTTC.

This clonotype was counted many times. The chain recombines TRBV7-8 with TRBJ1-1, with 9 nucleotides matching TRBD1. The germline CDR1 and CDR2 sequences are SGHVS and FQNEAQ. The CDR3 consists of 15 residues. V lost 5 bases and J lost 2; bases outside the gene matches: 6. The CDR3 spells CASSGGTGTNTEAFF. The CDR3 DNA is TGTGCCAGCAGCGGGGGGACAGGGACTAACACTGAAGCTTTCTTT.

The CDR3 reads CASSPSGYITEAFF. The DNA of the CDR3 is TGCGCCAGCAGCCCTTCAGGGTATATCACTGAAGCTTTCTTT. J is TRBJ1-1 and V is TRBV4-1; weak D call: TRBD1 (5 bases). V shed 4 bases and J shed 4 bases, with 13 bases lying between them. Germline V gene sequence: CDR1 MGHRA, CDR2 YSYEKL. This CDR3 has 14 amino acids.

This clonotype has more than one count but fewer than ten. The chain uses TRBV20-1 and TRBJ2-1; 10 nucleotides line up with TRBD2. The CDR3 spans 16 residues. Trimming at V came to 6 bases and at J to 6 bases, leaving 14 bases not matched to a gene. The germline CDR1 and CDR2 sequences are DFQATT and SNEGSKA (reference sequence). CDR3 in DNA: TGCAGTGCGGCGGGACTAGCGCTTAGTGCCTTCAATGAGCAGTTCTTC. Amino acid sequence: CSAAGLALSAFNEQFF.

This clonotype was found many times. V and J are TRBV29-1 and TRBJ2-7; D gene ambiguous. The CDR3 covers 11 residues. V lost 4 bases and J lost 7, with 11 bases in between. CDR1 and CDR2 from the germline V gene are SQVTM and ANQGSEA. CDR3: CSVGFQQEQYF. The CDR3 region has the DNA TGCAGCGTTGGGTTCCAACAGGAGCAGTACTTC.

There are many counts of this clonotype. This chain links TRBV28 with TRBJ1-6; 7 bases align to TRBD1. This CDR3 is built from 15 residues. CDR1 is MDHEN and CDR2 is SYDVKM in the germline V gene. V was clipped by 6 bases and J by 11 bases; unmatched bases: 13. CDR3 sequence: CASSFLEGAPPPLHF. The DNA of the CDR3 is TGTGCCAGCAGCTTCTTAGAGGGGGCGCCTCCACCCCTCCACTTT.

This clonotype has more than one count but fewer than ten. The chain uses TRBV7-6 and TRBJ2-1; TRBD2 matches 8 bases. The CDR3 runs to 19 residues. CDR1 is SGHVS and CDR2 is FNYEAQ in the germline V gene. J was trimmed by 12 bases and V by 0 bases; bases with no gene match: 22. CDR3 amino acids: CASSLAAGGYDGVSVGQFF. CDR3 sequence (DNA): TGTGCCAGCAGCTTAGCGGCGGGGGGCTACGATGGGGTCTCGGTTGGGCAGTTCTTC.

At least ten counts were recorded for this clonotype. The V call is TRBV6-2 or TRBV6-3, the J call TRBJ1-5, with 10 positions matching TRBD1. Germline V gene sequence: CDR1 MNHEY, CDR2 SVGEGT. The CDR3 covers 18 residues. Unmatched junction bases numbered 9, after V lost 4 bases and J lost 0 bases. CDR3 in amino acids: CASSFDRGREISNQPQHF. The CDR3 DNA sequence: TGTGCCAGCAGTTTTGACAGGGGGCGCGAGATTAGCAATCAGCCCCAGCATTTT.

In this sample, this clonotype turned up many times. The chain recombines TRBV12-3 or TRBV12-4 with TRBJ2-2, with TRBD1 matching 7 bases. The CDR3 totals 14 residues. The V gene end was trimmed by 3 bases and the J gene end by 8 bases; junction bases not matched to a gene: 6. CDR3 region: CASSFQGDVGELFF. The CDR3 DNA follows: TGTGCCAGCAGTTTCCAGGGGGACGTAGGGGAGCTGTTTTTT.